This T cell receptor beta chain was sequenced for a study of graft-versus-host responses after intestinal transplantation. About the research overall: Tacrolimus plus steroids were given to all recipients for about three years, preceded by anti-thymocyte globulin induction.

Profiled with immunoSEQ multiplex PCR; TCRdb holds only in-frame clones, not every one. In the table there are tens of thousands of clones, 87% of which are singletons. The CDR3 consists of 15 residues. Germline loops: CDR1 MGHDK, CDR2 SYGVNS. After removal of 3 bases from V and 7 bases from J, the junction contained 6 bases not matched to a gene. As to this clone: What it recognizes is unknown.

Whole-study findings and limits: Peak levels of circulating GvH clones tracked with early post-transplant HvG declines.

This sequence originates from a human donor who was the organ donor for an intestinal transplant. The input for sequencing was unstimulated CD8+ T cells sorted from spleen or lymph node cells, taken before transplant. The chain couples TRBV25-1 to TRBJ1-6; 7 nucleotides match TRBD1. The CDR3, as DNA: TGTGCCAGCAGTGATGAGGGACAGAGAAATTCACCCCTCCACTTT. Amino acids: CASSDEGQRNSPLHF. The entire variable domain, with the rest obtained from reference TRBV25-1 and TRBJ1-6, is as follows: EADIYQTPRYLVIGTGKKITLECSQTMGHDKMYWYQQDPGMELHLIHYSYGVNSTEKGDLSSESTVSRIRTEHFPLTLESARPSHTSQYLCASSDEGQRNSPLHFGNGTRLTVT.